Sequencing of this T cell receptor (beta chain) was carried out in a study of control samples from healthy donors and cancer patients. Some clones are missing from TCRdb's copy, which holds only in-frame ones; the method was immunoSEQ multiplex PCR. The table has tens of thousands of clones, under 90% seen once. V gave up 6 bases and J gave up 0 bases; unmatched junction bases: 4. The germline gives CDR1 ENHRY, CDR2 SYGVKD. This CDR3 has 15 amino acids. The sample comprised PBMCs. V and J are TRBV10-3 and TRBJ2-2, with TRBD1 matching over 7 bases. The TCR was taken from a woman aged 45 to 65 with colorectal cancer. CDR3: CAISPGTANTGELFF. The CDR3 region has the DNA TGTGCCATCAGCCCCGGGACAGCGAACACCGGGGAGCTGTTTTTT.